These 29 T cell receptor beta chains originate from one sample sequenced in a study of cytomegalovirus exposure and HLA in healthy donors. With 60 Vbeta and 13 Jbeta primers, the PCR was carried out. Profiling relied on immunoSEQ multiplex PCR, and the TCRdb table lists in-frame clones only, not all of them. The data show around 94,000 clones, approximately 66% seen once. Sequenced: PBMCs. These receptors all come from a man aged 30 to 39 in good health and CMV-seronegative.

The chain couples TRBV4-2 to TRBJ1-6; 7 nucleotides agree with TRBD1. CDR3 size: 15 residues. After removal of 0 bases from V and 9 bases from J, the junction contained 5 bases not matched to a gene. From germline, CDR1 is LGHNA and CDR2 YNFKEQ. The CDR3 protein is CASSQETGRSSPLHF. In DNA, the CDR3 is TGTGCCAGCAGCCAAGAGACAGGGAGAAGTTCACCCCTCCACTTT.

This clone was counted a few times. The rearrangement uses TRBV5-1 and TRBJ2-5, with D maybe TRBD2 (5 bases). V was shortened by 1 base and J by 2 bases, with 12 bases between the two germline ends. The germline V gene encodes CDR1 SGHRS and CDR2 YFSETQ. The CDR3 runs 15 residues. For the CDR3, the DNA is TGCGCCAGCAGCTTGCGCGGGTCTCCACAAGAGACCCAGTACTTC. It specifies CASSLRGSPQETQYF.

The chain joins TRBV5-6 to TRBJ2-4; D may be TRBD2 (6 bases). Per germline, CDR1 SGHDT and CDR2 YYEEEE. V gave up 5 bases and J gave up 6 bases, with 9 bases separating them. This CDR3 region has 12 residues. CDR3 bases: TGTGCCAGCAGTCGGGAGACAAACATTCAGTACTTC. Amino acid sequence: CASSRETNIQYF.

The count of this clone is one. The junction departs from germline at one end; a sequencing error may be responsible. The chain employs TRBV7-7 and TRBJ2-1; 12 bases align to TRBD2. Germline V gene lookup returns CDR1 SSHAT and CDR2 FNYEAQ (reference sequence). This CDR3 spans 15 amino acids. CDR3 in amino acids: CASTSSGRGDNEQFF. CDR3 DNA: TGTGCTAGCACTTCTAGCGGGAGGGGGGACAATGAGCAGTTCTTC.

The J gene is TRBJ2-5, the V gene TRBV25-1; 7 bases align to TRBD2. V shed 2 bases and J 5 bases; nucleotides not matched to a gene: 11. Germline values: CDR1 MGHDK, CDR2 SYGVNS. This CDR3 is built from 16 residues. The CDR3 spells CASSESGAGDGETQYF. CDR3 DNA sequence: TGTGCCAGCAGTGAAAGTGGGGCGGGAGATGGTGAGACCCAGTACTTC.

In its sample, this clone was seen once. The chain couples TRBV23-1 to TRBJ2-1, with TRBD2 matching over 7 bases. TRBV23-1 is an ORF; its function is uncertain. The CDR3 sequence is 16 residues long. Trimming cost V 0 bases and J 8 bases; bases outside gene matches: 10. CDR3 sequence reads: CASSQSGRFAGDEQFF. As DNA, the CDR3 is TGCGCCAGCAGTCAATCGGGAAGGTTTGCGGGGGATGAGCAGTTCTTC.

The CDR3 DNA reads TGTGCCAGCAGCCAAGCCCAGGGGAACTATGGCTACACCTTC. Translated, it gives CASSQAQGNYGYTF. The chain has TRBV14 and TRBJ1-2; D perhaps matches TRBD1 (6 bases). The V and J ends lost 1 base and 2 bases respectively, with 8 bases between them. CDR1 is SGHDN and CDR2 is FVKESK in the germline V gene. The CDR3 is 14 amino acids.

This clone is a singleton in its sample. This chain joins TRBV9 and TRBJ2-5, with 13 bases that match TRBD2. The tail of the sequence fits TRBJ2-7 better, so the J call may be wrong. Germline CDR1 reads SGDLS; CDR2 reads YYNGEE. CDR3 size: 16 residues. The chain's CDR3 is CASSSSGTSGIYEQYF. CDR3 coding DNA: TGTGCCAGCAGCTCCTCCGGGACTAGCGGGATCTACGAGCAGTACTTC.

This rearrangement joins TRBV5-4 to TRBJ1-1, with D maybe TRBD1 (6 bases). Trimming left V 3 bases short and J 8 bases short, with 14 bases between. The V gene's germline CDR1 is SGHNT and CDR2 YYREEE (reference sequence). This CDR3 has 13 amino acids. CDR3 sequence reads: CASSYQTRGEAFF. CDR3 DNA: TGTGCCAGCAGCTACCAAACCAGGGGAGAAGCTTTCTTT.

The chain couples TRBV5-4 to TRBJ2-5; D perhaps matches TRBD2 (6 bases). Trimming removed 0 bases from V and 3 bases from J, with 12 bases in between. Germline V gene lookup returns CDR1 SGHNT and CDR2 YYREEE (reference sequence). The CDR3 contains 15 residues. CDR3 nucleotides: TGTGCCAGCAGCTTGGAGACGGGAGCGGAAGAGACCCAGTACTTC. This encodes CASSLETGAEETQYF.

J is TRBJ2-1 and V is TRBV4-1; D unresolved. Deletions cut 2 bases from V and 2 bases from J, with 7 bases between. The CDR3 is made up of 14 amino acids. Looked up from germline, CDR1 is MGHRA and CDR2 is YSYEKL. The CDR3 DNA is TGCGCCAGCAGCCAACTTGACACCTACAATGAGCAGTTCTTC. Translated, it gives CASSQLDTYNEQFF.

The chain links TRBV19 to TRBJ1-1, with 8 bases aligning to TRBD1. With 3 bases clipped from V and 4 bases from J, the junction kept 4 bases outside the gene matches. This CDR3 is built from 14 residues. Germline-derived CDR1 and CDR2 are LNHDA and SQIVND (reference sequence). The CDR3 region has the DNA TGTGCCAGTAGTATGGAACAGGGGGGCACTGAAGCTTTCTTT. Translating gives CASSMEQGGTEAFF.

This chain joins TRBV6-1 and TRBJ2-7; perhaps TRBD1 as D (5 bases). Germline V gene lookup returns CDR1 MNHNS and CDR2 SASEGT. CDR3 size: 14 residues. The V gene lost 1 base and the J gene lost 5 bases, with 12 bases spanning the gap. DNA of the CDR3: TGTGCCAGCAGTGAAGTTCAGGGTATCCACGAGCAGTACTTC. This codes for CASSEVQGIHEQYF.

V is TRBV14 and J is TRBJ1-4; TRBD1 is a possible D gene (6 bases). The germline V gene has CDR1 SGHDN and CDR2 FVKESK. V lost 0 bases to trimming and J lost 8 bases, with 13 bases between them. The CDR3 spans 15 residues. For the CDR3, the DNA is TGTGCCAGCAGCCAAGAAATACAGGGTGGCGAAAAACTGTTTTTT. As protein: CASSQEIQGGEKLFF.

This clone occurred once. The chain links TRBV5-4 to TRBJ2-7; weak D call: TRBD1 (5 bases). The germline V gene has CDR1 SGHNT and CDR2 YYREEE (reference sequence). V was shortened by 2 bases and J by 2 bases, with 11 bases between the two germline ends. The length of the CDR3 is 14 residues. CDR3 amino acids: CASSFRQGAYEQYF. For the CDR3, the DNA is TGTGCCAGCAGCTTTCGTCAGGGCGCCTACGAGCAGTACTTC.

The chain recombines TRBV28 with TRBJ2-2, with 9 bases fitting TRBD2. Germline V gene sequence: CDR1 MDHEN, CDR2 SYDVKM. The CDR3 sequence is 17 residues long. The V gene end was trimmed by 5 bases and the J gene end by 4 bases; junction bases not matched to a gene: 11. The CDR3 coding sequence is TGTGCCAGCAGTCCAGGGCTAGCGGGGCTAGGCACCGGGGAGCTGTTTTTT. Amino acid sequence: CASSPGLAGLGTGELFF.

This clone appeared a few times. The V gene is TRBV5-1, the J gene TRBJ2-4; 11 bases fit TRBD2. Trimming took 4 bases from V and 5 from J; bases not matched to a gene: 11. In germline, CDR1 is SGHRS, CDR2 YFSETQ. This CDR3 has 17 amino acids. CDR3 DNA sequence: TGCGCCAGCAGCCCACAGGGGATAGCGGGGGGGCAAAACATTCAGTACTTC. It translates to CASSPQGIAGGQNIQYF. Based on the CDR3 plus reference TRBV5-1 and TRBJ2-4, the full variable domain is KAGVTQTPRYLIKTRGQQVTLSCSPISGHRSVSWYQQTPGQGLQFLFEYFSETQRNKGNFPGRFSGRQFSNSRSEMNVSTLELGDSALYLCASSPQGIAGGQNIQYFGAGTRLSVL.

The V gene is TRBV5-4, the J gene TRBJ2-5; D is unclear. This CDR3 comprises 13 residues. Germline-derived CDR1 and CDR2 are SGHNT and YYREEE (reference sequence). Trimming stripped 0 bases from V and 3 bases from J, with 6 bases between. DNA of the CDR3: TGTGCCAGCAGCTTGGATGTCGAAGAGACCCAGTACTTC. This sequence encodes CASSLDVEETQYF.

The rearrangement uses TRBV19 and TRBJ2-4, with 12 bases aligning to TRBD1. The CDR3 contains 20 residues. The germline V gene encodes CDR1 LNHDA and CDR2 SQIVND (reference sequence). With V trimmed by 9 bases and J by 1 base, 19 bases remained unmatched. The CDR3 DNA reads as TGTGCCAGCACAATTCGGGACAGGGGGCGAGAGGGACGTGCCAAAAACATTCAGTACTTC. Translation: CASTIRDRGREGRAKNIQYF. Full variable domain (outside the CDR3, taken from reference TRBV19 and TRBJ2-4): DGGITQSPKYLFRKEGQNVTLSCEQNLNHDAMYWYRQDPGQGLRLIYYSQIVNDFQKGDIAEGYSVSREKKESFPLTVTSAQKNPTAFYLCASTIRDRGREGRAKNIQYFGAGTRLSVL.

The V gene is TRBV4-2, the J gene TRBJ2-7; TRBD2 is a possible D gene (5 bases). Per the germline V gene, CDR1 is LGHNA and CDR2 is YNFKEQ. This CDR3 comprises 13 residues. The ends were cut back, 1 base at V and 2 bases at J, with 6 bases in the middle. CDR3 sequence reads: CASSQGGTYEQYF. CDR3 DNA sequence: TGTGCCAGCAGCCAAGGAGGGACCTACGAGCAGTACTTC.

The CDR3 region has the DNA TGTGCCAGTAGTATCGACCTGAATGAAGTTGGAGCCTACGAGCAGTACTTC. Protein: CASSIDLNEVGAYEQYF. The chain couples TRBV19 to TRBJ2-7, with D unresolved. The V end was cut by 3 bases, the J end by 2 bases, with 20 bases between. The germline V gene has CDR1 LNHDA and CDR2 SQIVND (reference sequence). The CDR3 length is 17 residues.

The chain joins TRBV28 to TRBJ2-7; 8 bases are a match to TRBD2. The CDR3 spans 14 residues. Unmatched junction bases numbered 8, after V lost 7 bases and J lost 3 bases. CDR1 is MDHEN and CDR2 is SYDVKM in the germline V gene. The CDR3 region is CASTPTSAFYEQYF. The CDR3 DNA reads TGTGCCAGCACCCCGACTAGCGCTTTCTACGAGCAGTACTTC.

The genes are TRBV27 and TRBJ1-6; TRBD1 agrees at 7 bases. Per the germline V gene, CDR1 is MNHEY and CDR2 is SMNVEV (reference sequence). Losses at the gene ends were 5 bases for V and 4 bases for J; bases not matched to a gene: 5. This CDR3 has 15 amino acids. CDR3 nucleotides: TGTGCCAGCAGTCTAACAGGGGTTTATAATTCACCCCTCCACTTT. It specifies CASSLTGVYNSPLHF.

This clone was observed a few times. V is TRBV11-2 and J is TRBJ1-5, with 8 bases aligning to TRBD1. After removal of 1 base from V and 3 bases from J, the junction contained 5 bases not matched to a gene. Germline CDR1 and CDR2: SGHAT and FQNNGV. This CDR3 is 16 amino acids long. The CDR3 here is CASSLGGTGYNQPQHF. The DNA for the CDR3 is TGTGCCAGCAGCTTAGGCGGGACAGGATACAATCAGCCCCAGCATTTT.

The sample holds many counts of this clone. This chain links TRBV13 with TRBJ2-7, with 11 positions matching TRBD2. This CDR3 spans 14 amino acids. Per the germline V gene, CDR1 is PRHDT and CDR2 is FYEKMQ (reference sequence). The junction had 2 bases not matched to a gene; V was cut back by 3 bases and J by 4 bases. The chain's CDR3 is CASSFRLAGYEQYF. In nucleotides, the CDR3 is TGTGCCAGCAGCTTTCGACTAGCGGGGTACGAGCAGTACTTC.

The chain links TRBV6-5 to TRBJ2-3, with 7 bases fitting TRBD1. Germline assignment: CDR1 MNHEY and CDR2 SVGAGI. The CDR3 is 13 residues long. V trimming: 7 bases; J trimming: 2 bases; junction bases outside the gene matches: 3. CDR3 residues: CASNTGDTDTQYF. The CDR3, as DNA: TGTGCCAGCAACACAGGGGACACAGATACGCAGTATTTT.

The sample holds a few counts of this clone. The genes are TRBV5-1 and TRBJ2-3; D uncertain. The germline V gene has CDR1 SGHRS and CDR2 YFSETQ. Trimming left V 1 base short and J 6 bases short, with 9 bases between. The CDR3 covers 13 residues. CDR3 sequence (DNA): TGCGCCAGCAGCTTGTCCCCGGTGGATACGCAGTATTTT. Its translation is CASSLSPVDTQYF.

The DNA of the CDR3 is TGTGCCAGCAGACTTAGCGGGGGGGCCTACAATGAGCAGTTCTTC. Translation gives CASRLSGGAYNEQFF. V is TRBV6-6 and J is TRBJ2-1, with 11 bases that match TRBD2. The junction had 3 bases not matched to a gene; V was cut back by 6 bases and J by 2 bases. This CDR3 region has 15 residues. From germline, CDR1 is MNHNY and CDR2 SVGAGI (reference sequence).

This rearrangement joins TRBV5-1 to TRBJ1-1; 8 bases line up with TRBD1. Germline V gene data show CDR1 as SGHRS and CDR2 as YFSETQ. The CDR3 has 14 residues. The ends lost 3 bases at V and 4 bases at J; junction bases unmatched: 5. This CDR3 is CASSSDRAATEAFF. The CDR3 DNA reads TGCGCCAGCAGCTCGGACAGGGCCGCCACTGAAGCTTTCTTT.